There are a few counts of the clone carrying this T cell receptor (beta chain). The antigen is unknown. Template-switching 5'RACE yielded the TCR cDNA; a universal primer site and UMIs were added in the process. TCRdb processed the 5' RACE reads anew with MiXCR; each CDR3 protein has one entry. This sample has about 340,000 distinct CDR3 sequences, with around 3.9% found just once. This sample is drawn from a study of T cells after yellow fever vaccination. Study-wide points: Abundant contaminating clonotypes from the bulk population could appear in FACS-sorted repertoires. Among primary-vaccination clones, most reappeared after the booster, at 95% to 96% for CD4 and 88% for CD8.

This CDR3 is built from 18 residues. This TCR derives from a man in his late teens or twenties who received the YFV17D yellow fever vaccine. Sequenced material: PBMCs, taken 5 days after the yellow fever booster vaccination. V usage is TRBV21-1 and J usage is TRBJ1-6; the DNA was not compared with TRBD1, the D call given in the table. TRBV21-1 is assigned pseudogene status. CDR3 nucleotide sequence: TGTGCCAGCAGCAACAAGCCCGACAGGGCCACCCGACATTCACCCCTCCACTTT. Its translation is CASSNKPDRATRHSPLHF.